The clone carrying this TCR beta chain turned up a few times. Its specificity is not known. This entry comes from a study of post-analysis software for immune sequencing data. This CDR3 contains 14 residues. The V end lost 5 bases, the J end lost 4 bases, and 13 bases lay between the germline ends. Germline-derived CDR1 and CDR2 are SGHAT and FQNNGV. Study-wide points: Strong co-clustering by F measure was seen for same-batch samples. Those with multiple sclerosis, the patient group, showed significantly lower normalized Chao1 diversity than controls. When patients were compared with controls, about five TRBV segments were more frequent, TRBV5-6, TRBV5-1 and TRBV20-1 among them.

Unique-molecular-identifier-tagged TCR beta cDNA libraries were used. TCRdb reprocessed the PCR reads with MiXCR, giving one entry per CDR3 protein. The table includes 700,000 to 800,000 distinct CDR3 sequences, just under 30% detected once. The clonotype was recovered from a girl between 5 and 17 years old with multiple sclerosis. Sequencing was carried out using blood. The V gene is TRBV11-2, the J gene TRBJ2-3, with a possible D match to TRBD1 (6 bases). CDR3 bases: TGTGCCAGCAGCCACAGGGTCGGTGCAGATACGCAGTATTTT. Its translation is CASSHRVGADTQYF.